The rows below give T cell receptor beta chains drawn from one sample of a study of blood T cell repertoires in COVID-19. TCRdb's table, derived via immunoSEQ multiplex PCR, lists solely in-frame clones and lacks some. The repertoire holds 110,000 or so clones, over 65% seen once, with roughly 8% in the top ten. Sequences were obtained from peripheral blood. These receptors all stem from a woman in her thirties or forties with acute or convalescent COVID-19. CDR3s include the opening cysteine and the closing phenylalanine or tryptophan. D genes are given only for firm matches. For some rows the clone size is stated as once, few or many, or as a class when expanded; others skip it.

v_gene: TRBV10-1; d_gene: .; abundance: .; j_gene: TRBJ2-1; len: 16; CDR3nt: TGCGCCAGCAGTGAGAACTCAGGGTCTCGGTTACATGAGCAGTTCTTC; CDR3aa: CASSENSGSRLHEQFF
v_gene: TRBV5-1; d_gene: .; abundance: .; j_gene: TRBJ1-4; len: 14; CDR3nt: TGCGCCAGCAGCTTACAGGCAACTAATGAAAAACTGTTTTTT; CDR3aa: CASSLQATNEKLFF
v_gene: TRBV2; d_gene: .; abundance: once; j_gene: TRBJ2-2; len: 16; CDR3nt: TGTGCCAGCAGTGAACTTTCTGGGAGGAACACCGGGGAGCTGTTTTTT; CDR3aa: CASSELSGRNTGELFF
v_gene: TRBV7-6; d_gene: TRBD2; abundance: .; j_gene: TRBJ2-5; len: 15; CDR3nt: TGTGCCAGCAGCAGGACTAGCGGGGGACAAGAGACCCAGTACTTC; CDR3aa: CASSRTSGGQETQYF
v_gene: TRBV4-3; d_gene: TRBD2; abundance: .; j_gene: TRBJ2-1; len: 18; CDR3nt: TGCGCCAGCAGCCAACGGCTAGCGGGGGGCCGCTCCTACAATGAGCAGTTCTTC; CDR3aa: CASSQRLAGGRSYNEQFF
v_gene: TRBV18; d_gene: TRBD1; abundance: .; j_gene: TRBJ1-5; len: 13; CDR3nt: TGTGCCAGCTCAGGACAGGGTTATCAGCCCCAGCATTTT; CDR3aa: CASSGQGYQPQHF
v_gene: TRBV1; d_gene: .; abundance: .; j_gene: TRBJ2-7; len: 14; CDR3nt: TGCACCAGCAGCCAACAACGGTCTCGGGGCGAGCAGTACTTC; CDR3aa: CTSSQQRSRGEQYF
v_gene: TRBV7-9; d_gene: TRBD1; abundance: .; j_gene: TRBJ1-5; len: 15; CDR3nt: TGTGCCAGCAGCTTGCAGGGGGATAGCAATCAGCCCCAGCATTTT; CDR3aa: CASSLQGDSNQPQHF
v_gene: TRBV6-5; d_gene: TRBD1; abundance: .; j_gene: TRBJ1-2; len: 14; CDR3nt: TGTGCCAGCAGTTACAGGGGGCGGAATCATGGCTACACCTTC; CDR3aa: CASSYRGRNHGYTF
v_gene: TRBV12-3/TRBV12-4; d_gene: .; abundance: .; j_gene: TRBJ2-7; len: 13; CDR3nt: TGTGCCAGCAGTCGACTGAGAGGGTACGAGCAGTACTTC; CDR3aa: CASSRLRGYEQYF
v_gene: TRBV2; d_gene: TRBD1; abundance: .; j_gene: TRBJ1-4; len: 14; CDR3nt: TGTGCCAGCATCTCCGGGACAGTAGGGGAAAAACTGTTTTTT; CDR3aa: CASISGTVGEKLFF
v_gene: TRBV7-9; d_gene: .; abundance: .; j_gene: TRBJ1-2; len: 16; CDR3nt: TGTGCCAGCAGCTCCCAGGTCTGGGGGGGAGGCTATGGCTACACCTTC; CDR3aa: CASSSQVWGGGYGYTF
v_gene: TRBV6-5; d_gene: TRBD1; abundance: .; j_gene: TRBJ2-3; len: 14; CDR3nt: TGTGCCAACGCCCGGGACAGGATCACAGATACGCAGTATTTT; CDR3aa: CANARDRITDTQYF
v_gene: TRBV6-1; d_gene: TRBD2; abundance: .; j_gene: TRBJ2-3; len: 17; CDR3nt: TGTGCCAGCAGTGAAGCCCCTAGCGGGGGGGCCAGGGATACGCAGTATTTT; CDR3aa: CASSEAPSGGARDTQYF
v_gene: TRBV5-1; d_gene: TRBD2; abundance: .; j_gene: TRBJ2-3; len: 16; CDR3nt: TGCGCCAGCAGCAGGGGACTAGCGGACAACACAGATACGCAGTATTTT; CDR3aa: CASSRGLADNTDTQYF
v_gene: TRBV20-1; d_gene: .; abundance: few; j_gene: TRBJ1-6; len: 11; CDR3nt: TGCAGTGCTAGTTTGTGGGAGACCCTCCACTTT; CDR3aa: CSASLWETLHF
v_gene: TRBV7-9; d_gene: .; abundance: once; j_gene: TRBJ1-2; len: 18; CDR3nt: TGTGCCAGCAGCTCAAGCTTCGACAGCTCCTACCTTGTTTATGGCTACACCTTC; CDR3aa: CASSSSFDSSYLVYGYTF
v_gene: TRBV6-2/TRBV6-3; d_gene: .; abundance: .; j_gene: TRBJ1-5; len: 13; CDR3nt: TGTGCCAGCAGTTACGGTGTAGTTCAGCCCCAGCATTTT; CDR3aa: CASSYGVVQPQHF
v_gene: TRBV5-5; d_gene: .; abundance: .; j_gene: TRBJ1-1; len: 16; CDR3nt: TGTGCCAGCAGCCGGACCCTAAGACAGCTGAACACTGAAGCTTTCTTT; CDR3aa: CASSRTLRQLNTEAFF